The rows below give T cell receptor beta chains drawn from one sample of a study of T-cell memory formation after mild COVID-19. Via MiXCR, TCRdb re-called the 5' RACE reads, giving one row per CDR3 protein. The sample contains around 450,000 distinct CDR3 sequences, approximately 20% of which appear only once. The material sequenced was PBMCs or a T cell subset sorted from them (not recorded which). These receptors were obtained from an adult woman who had mild COVID-19 (a few samples of this study predate the infection). Cell type and time point are not known. Each CDR3 is given with its conserved first and last residue. The order of the fields is clone size, V gene, J gene, CDR3 protein. Clone sizes are given selectively: once, few, many, or a class where the clone is expanded.

.	TRBV9	TRBJ2-1	CASSVFTGIADEQFF
few	TRBV2	TRBJ2-4	CASSAMSSKNIQYF
.	TRBV12-3/TRBV12-4	TRBJ2-2	CASSLGTDAGELFF
few	TRBV4-1	TRBJ1-2	CASSQDGGSNYGYTF
many	TRBV7-8	TRBJ2-1	CASSTPESQRGSSYNEQFF
few	TRBV24-1	TRBJ2-1	CATSDPARDNEQFF
.	TRBV10-3	TRBJ2-3	CAISATGSTDTQYF
.	TRBV5-1	TRBJ2-1	CASSLRQGASNEQFF
.	TRBV24-1	TRBJ2-2	CATSDLPPQNTGELFF
.	TRBV5-1	TRBJ2-3	CASSPFLDRATTDTQYF
.	TRBV12-3/TRBV12-4	TRBJ2-5	CASSKQGLSQETQYF
.	TRBV5-5	TRBJ1-3	CASSLGAAPGNTIYF
few	TRBV12-3/TRBV12-4	TRBJ1-2	CASSSEGDDGYTF
.	TRBV20-1	TRBJ2-2	CSASTEGGPGELFF
many	TRBV20-1	TRBJ1-2	CSAADSNYGYTF
.	TRBV4-3	TRBJ2-1	CASSRVYNEQFF